This is a list of T cell receptor beta chains from one sample in a study of blood T cell repertoires in COVID-19. TCRdb's copy holds only in-frame clones and misses some; the assay was immunoSEQ multiplex PCR. This table holds roughly 110,000 clones, about 64% found once. The source material was peripheral blood. These TCRs come from a human donor with acute or convalescent COVID-19. The donor label of this sample is uncertain. Each CDR3 is given with its conserved first and last residue. The order of the fields is V gene, clone size, J gene, D gene, CDR3 protein, CDR3 DNA. D genes are given only for firm matches. Not all rows give a size; the values are once, few, many and, for expanded clones, a class.

TRBV6-5	.	TRBJ1-1	.	CASFRDNVDTEAFF	TGTGCCAGCTTTAGGGACAACGTCGACACTGAAGCTTTCTTT
TRBV24-1	.	TRBJ1-2	.	CATSVAGRYGYTF	TGTGCCACCAGTGTGGCAGGGCGCTATGGCTACACCTTC
TRBV19	once	TRBJ2-5	.	CASSAGIQETQYF	TGTGCCAGTTCCGCGGGGATCCAAGAGACCCAGTACTTC
TRBV12-3/TRBV12-4	.	TRBJ1-1	.	CASSFAGVAEAFF	TGTGCCAGCAGTTTCGCCGGGGTGGCTGAAGCTTTCTTT
TRBV18	.	TRBJ1-1	TRBD1	CASSPPYRGNTEAFF	TGTGCCAGCTCACCACCCTACAGGGGTAACACTGAAGCTTTCTTT
TRBV18	.	TRBJ2-2	.	CASSPFQGKNTGELFF	TGTGCCAGCTCACCTTTCCAGGGCAAGAACACCGGGGAGCTGTTTTTT
TRBV4-1	.	TRBJ1-6	.	CASSLLSGNSPLHF	TGCGCCAGCAGCCTCCTGTCGGGGAATTCACCCCTCCACTTT
TRBV5-1	.	TRBJ2-3	.	CASSSSQGGSSTDTQYF	TGCGCCAGCAGCTCCTCGCAGGGGGGTTCTAGCACAGATACGCAGTATTTT
TRBV9	few	TRBJ1-5	.	CASSGNSNQPQHF	TGTGCCAGCAGCGGTAATAGCAATCAGCCCCAGCATTTT
TRBV2	.	TRBJ1-3	TRBD1	CASSEVGTAGNTIYF	TGTGCCAGCAGTGAGGTGGGGACAGCCGGAAACACCATATATTTT
TRBV2	.	TRBJ1-2	TRBD1	CASRGQGFGYGYTF	TGTGCCAGCAGGGGACAGGGGTTCGGCTATGGCTACACCTTC
TRBV7-9	once	TRBJ1-1	TRBD1	CASSRGQPNTEAFF	TGTGCCAGCAGCCGGGGACAGCCGAACACTGAAGCTTTCTTT
TRBV29-1	.	TRBJ1-1	.	CSVKRGDTEAFF	TGCAGCGTTAAGCGCGGGGACACTGAAGCTTTCTTT
TRBV6-6	.	TRBJ1-5	TRBD1	CASSYSNRGPNQPQHF	TGTGCCAGCAGTTACTCGAACAGGGGGCCCAATCAGCCCCAGCATTTT
TRBV5-1	.	TRBJ2-5	TRBD1	CASSRDRGEETQYF	TGCGCCAGCAGCCGGGACAGGGGGGAAGAGACCCAGTACTTC
TRBV2	.	TRBJ2-1	.	CATTGSSYNEQFF	TGTGCCACCACCGGGAGCTCCTACAATGAGCAGTTCTTC
TRBV10-1	.	TRBJ1-1	TRBD1	CASSGQGRTEAFF	TGCGCCAGCAGTGGACAGGGTCGGACTGAAGCTTTCTTT
TRBV7-9	.	TRBJ1-2	.	CASRHKDSNYGYTF	TGTGCCAGCAGGCATAAAGACAGTAACTATGGCTACACCTTC
TRBV5-4	.	TRBJ2-5	TRBD2	CASSFLAGGETQYF	TGTGCCAGCAGCTTTCTAGCGGGGGGAGAGACCCAGTACTTC
TRBV7-7	.	TRBJ1-1	.	CASSPLRNTEAFF	TGTGCTAGCAGCCCTCTGAGGAACACTGAAGCTTTCTTT
TRBV10-3	.	TRBJ1-5	.	CAISESSGQPQHF	TGTGCCATCAGTGAGTCGTCAGGACAGCCCCAGCATTTT
TRBV2	.	TRBJ1-4	.	CASSLPPEKLFF	TGTGCCAGCAGTCTCCCTCCTGAAAAACTGTTTTTT
TRBV5-1	.	TRBJ2-3	.	CASSPQGPRDTQYF	TGCGCCAGCAGCCCCCAGGGGCCGAGGGATACGCAGTATTTT
TRBV2	.	TRBJ2-3	TRBD2	CARGTSGGRDTQYF	TGTGCCAGGGGGACTAGCGGGGGGAGAGATACGCAGTATTTT
TRBV7-9	.	TRBJ1-4	TRBD1	CASSLQGAAGEKLFF	TGTGCCAGCAGCCTACAGGGGGCTGCGGGTGAAAAACTGTTTTTT
TRBV6-5	.	TRBJ2-6	.	CASRDSSGANVLTF	TGTGCCAGCAGGGACAGCTCTGGGGCCAACGTCCTGACTTTC
TRBV2	.	TRBJ1-3	.	CASSPRRSSGNTIYF	TGTGCCAGCTCCCCTCGGCGGAGCTCTGGAAACACCATATATTTT
TRBV6-5	.	TRBJ1-1	.	CASSYSEGLDTEAFF	TGTGCCAGCAGTTACTCGGAGGGCCTGGACACTGAAGCTTTCTTT
TRBV21-1	.	TRBJ2-7	.	CASSKSSRGPSSYEQYF	TGTGCCAGCAGCAAATCCTCCAGGGGGCCTAGCTCCTACGAGCAGTACTTC
TRBV7-2	.	TRBJ2-4	TRBD1	CASSPDRVNIQYF	TGTGCCAGCAGCCCCGACAGGGTGAACATTCAGTACTTC
TRBV19	.	TRBJ2-2	TRBD1	CASSMFGQGYTGELFF	TGTGCCAGTAGTATGTTCGGACAGGGATACACCGGGGAGCTGTTTTTT
TRBV4-2	.	TRBJ2-7	.	CASSQDDRVSREQYF	TGTGCCAGCAGCCAAGACGATAGAGTTTCCCGCGAGCAGTACTTC